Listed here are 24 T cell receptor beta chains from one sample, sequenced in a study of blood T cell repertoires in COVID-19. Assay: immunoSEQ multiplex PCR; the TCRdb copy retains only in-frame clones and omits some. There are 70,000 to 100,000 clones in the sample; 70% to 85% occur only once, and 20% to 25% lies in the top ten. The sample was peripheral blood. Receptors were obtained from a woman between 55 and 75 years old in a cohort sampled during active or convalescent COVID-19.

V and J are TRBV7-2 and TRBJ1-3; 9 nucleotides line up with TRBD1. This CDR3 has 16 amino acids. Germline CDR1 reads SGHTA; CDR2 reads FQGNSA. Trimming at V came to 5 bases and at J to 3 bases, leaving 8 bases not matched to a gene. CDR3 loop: CASSQPTGGVGNTIYF. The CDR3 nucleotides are TGTGCCAGCAGCCAGCCAACAGGGGGCGTTGGAAACACCATATATTTT.

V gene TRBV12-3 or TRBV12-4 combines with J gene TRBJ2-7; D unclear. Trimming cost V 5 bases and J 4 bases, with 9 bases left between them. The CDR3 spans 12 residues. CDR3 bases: TGTGCCAGCAGTCCTCTAGGATACGAGCAGTACTTC. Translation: CASSPLGYEQYF.

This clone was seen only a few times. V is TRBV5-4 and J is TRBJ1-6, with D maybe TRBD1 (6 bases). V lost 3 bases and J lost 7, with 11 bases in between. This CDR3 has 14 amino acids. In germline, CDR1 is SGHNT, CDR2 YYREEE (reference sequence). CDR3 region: CASSSRGWNSPLHF. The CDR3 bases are TGTGCCAGCAGCTCCAGGGGATGGAATTCACCCCTCCACTTT.

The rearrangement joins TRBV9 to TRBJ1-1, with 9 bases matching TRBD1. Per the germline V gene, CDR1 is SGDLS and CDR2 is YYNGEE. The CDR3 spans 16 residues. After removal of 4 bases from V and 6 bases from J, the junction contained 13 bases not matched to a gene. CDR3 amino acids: CASSPRPDRGDAEAFF. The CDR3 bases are TGTGCCAGCAGCCCTCGTCCGGACAGGGGTGACGCTGAAGCTTTCTTT.

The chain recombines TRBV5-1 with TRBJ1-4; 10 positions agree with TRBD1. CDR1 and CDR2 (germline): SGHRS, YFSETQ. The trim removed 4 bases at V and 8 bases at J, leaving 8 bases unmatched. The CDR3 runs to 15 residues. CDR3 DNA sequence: TGCGCCAGCAGCCCGGGACAGGGGAAAGGAGAAAAACTGTTTTTT. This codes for CASSPGQGKGEKLFF. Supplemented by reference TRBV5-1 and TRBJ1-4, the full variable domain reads KAGVTQTPRYLIKTRGQQVTLSCSPISGHRSVSWYQQTPGQGLQFLFEYFSETQRNKGNFPGRFSGRQFSNSRSEMNVSTLELGDSALYLCASSPGQGKGEKLFFGSGTQLSVL.

This CDR3 reads CAGRWRGTSGGLSNTGELFF. CDR3 in DNA: TGTGCCGGACGTTGGAGGGGGACTAGCGGGGGGCTGTCGAACACCGGGGAGCTGTTTTTT. The V and J genes are TRBV30 and TRBJ2-2, with 15 positions matching TRBD2. This CDR3 is 20 amino acids long. Germline trimming cut 8 bases from V and 0 bases from J; bases unmatched to any gene: 16. Germline assignment: CDR1 GTSNPN and CDR2 SVGIG (reference sequence).

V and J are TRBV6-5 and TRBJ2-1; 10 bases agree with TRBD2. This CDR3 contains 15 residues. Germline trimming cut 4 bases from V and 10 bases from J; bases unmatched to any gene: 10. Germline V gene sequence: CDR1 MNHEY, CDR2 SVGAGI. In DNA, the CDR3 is TGTGCCAGCAGTTTACTAGCGGGGAAGTATGGCGAGCAGTTCTTC. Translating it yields CASSLLAGKYGEQFF.

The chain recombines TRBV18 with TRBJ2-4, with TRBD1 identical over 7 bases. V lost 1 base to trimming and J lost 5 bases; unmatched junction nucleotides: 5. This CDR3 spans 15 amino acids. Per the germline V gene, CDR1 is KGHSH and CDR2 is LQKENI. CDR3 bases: TGTGCCAGCTCACCACTAGGGGGCTGGGAAAACATTCAGTACTTC. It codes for CASSPLGGWENIQYF.

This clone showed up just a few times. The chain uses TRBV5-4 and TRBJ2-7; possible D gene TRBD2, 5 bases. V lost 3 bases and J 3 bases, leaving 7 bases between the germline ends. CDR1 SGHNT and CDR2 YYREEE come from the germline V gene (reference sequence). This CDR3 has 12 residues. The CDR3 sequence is CASSYDYYEQYF. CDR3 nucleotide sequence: TGTGCCAGCAGCTACGACTACTACGAGCAGTACTTC.

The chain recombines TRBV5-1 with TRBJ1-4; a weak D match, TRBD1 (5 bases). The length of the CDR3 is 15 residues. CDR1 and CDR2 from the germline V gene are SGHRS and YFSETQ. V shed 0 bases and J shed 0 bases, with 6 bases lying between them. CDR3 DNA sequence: TGCGCCAGCAGCTTGGAGGGGACAACTAATGAAAAACTGTTTTTT. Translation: CASSLEGTTNEKLFF.

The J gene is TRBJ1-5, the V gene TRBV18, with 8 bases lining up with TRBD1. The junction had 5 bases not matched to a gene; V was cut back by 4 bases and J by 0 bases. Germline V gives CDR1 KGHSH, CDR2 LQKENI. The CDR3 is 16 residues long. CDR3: CASSLAGGYSNQPQHF. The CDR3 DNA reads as TGTGCCAGCTCACTTGCAGGGGGCTATAGCAATCAGCCCCAGCATTTT.

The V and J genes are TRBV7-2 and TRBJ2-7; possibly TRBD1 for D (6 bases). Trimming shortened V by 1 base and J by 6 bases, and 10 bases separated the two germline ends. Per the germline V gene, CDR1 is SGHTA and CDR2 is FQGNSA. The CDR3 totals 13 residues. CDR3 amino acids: CASSLVQGFEQYF. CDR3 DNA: TGTGCCAGCAGCTTAGTCCAGGGGTTCGAGCAGTACTTC.

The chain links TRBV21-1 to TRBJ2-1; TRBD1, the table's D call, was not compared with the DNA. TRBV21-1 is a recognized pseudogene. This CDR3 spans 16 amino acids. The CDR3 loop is CASSTLRDRDYNEQFF. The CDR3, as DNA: TGTGCCAGCAGCACACTTAGGGACAGGGATTACAATGAGCAGTTCTTC.

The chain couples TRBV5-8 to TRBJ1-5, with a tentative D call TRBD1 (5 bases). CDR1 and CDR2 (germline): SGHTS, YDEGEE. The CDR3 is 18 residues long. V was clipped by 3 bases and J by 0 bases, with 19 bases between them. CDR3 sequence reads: CASSSGDFIRGSNQPQHF. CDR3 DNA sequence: TGTGCCAGCAGCTCCGGTGACTTTATTAGGGGTAGCAATCAGCCCCAGCATTTT.

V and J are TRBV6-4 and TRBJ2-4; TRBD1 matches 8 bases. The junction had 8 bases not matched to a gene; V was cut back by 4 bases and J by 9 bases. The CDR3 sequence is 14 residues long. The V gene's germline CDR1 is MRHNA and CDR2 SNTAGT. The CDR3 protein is CASSARGRFGIQYF. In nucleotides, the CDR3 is TGTGCCAGCAGTGCCAGGGGGCGGTTTGGCATTCAGTACTTC.

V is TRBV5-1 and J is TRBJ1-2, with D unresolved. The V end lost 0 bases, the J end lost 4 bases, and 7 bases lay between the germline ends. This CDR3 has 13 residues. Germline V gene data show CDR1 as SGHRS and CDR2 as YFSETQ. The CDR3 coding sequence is TGCGCCAGCAGCTTGGAAGGAGTCTATGGCTACACCTTC. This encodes CASSLEGVYGYTF.

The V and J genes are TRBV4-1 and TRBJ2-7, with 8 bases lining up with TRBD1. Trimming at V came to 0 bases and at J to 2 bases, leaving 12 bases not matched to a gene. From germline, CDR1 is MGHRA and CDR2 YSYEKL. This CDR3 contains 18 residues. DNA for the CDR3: TGCGCCAGCAGCCAAGATCTAGATTTAGCGGACAGGGCCTACGAGCAGTACTTC. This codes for CASSQDLDLADRAYEQYF.

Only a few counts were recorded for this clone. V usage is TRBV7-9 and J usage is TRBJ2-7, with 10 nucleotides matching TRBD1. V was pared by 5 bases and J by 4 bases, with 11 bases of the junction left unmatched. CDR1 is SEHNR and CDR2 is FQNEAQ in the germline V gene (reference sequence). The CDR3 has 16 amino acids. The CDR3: CASSPGLGTGVYEQYF. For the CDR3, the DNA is TGTGCCAGCAGCCCGGGTCTGGGGACAGGGGTTTACGAGCAGTACTTC.

In nucleotides, the CDR3 is TGTGCCAGCAGCCAAGATGGCCTGGTGTACGAGCAGTACTTC. This translates into CASSQDGLVYEQYF. The J gene is TRBJ2-7, the V gene TRBV4-2; D not certain. The germline V gene encodes CDR1 LGHNA and CDR2 YNFKEQ. This CDR3 spans 14 amino acids. V was pared by 0 bases and J by 4 bases, with 10 bases between.

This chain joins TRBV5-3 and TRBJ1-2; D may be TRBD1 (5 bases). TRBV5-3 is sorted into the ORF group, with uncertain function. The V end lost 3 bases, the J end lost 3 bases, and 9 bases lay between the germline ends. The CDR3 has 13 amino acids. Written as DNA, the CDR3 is TGTGCCAGAAGCTATACAGGCTACTATGGCTACACCTTC. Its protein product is CARSYTGYYGYTF.

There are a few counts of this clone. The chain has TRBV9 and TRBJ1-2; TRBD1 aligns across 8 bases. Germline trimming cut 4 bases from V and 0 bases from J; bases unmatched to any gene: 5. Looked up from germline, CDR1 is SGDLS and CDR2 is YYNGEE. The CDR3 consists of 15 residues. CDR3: CASSLQQGANYGYTF. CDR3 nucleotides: TGTGCCAGCAGCCTCCAACAGGGGGCTAACTATGGCTACACCTTC.

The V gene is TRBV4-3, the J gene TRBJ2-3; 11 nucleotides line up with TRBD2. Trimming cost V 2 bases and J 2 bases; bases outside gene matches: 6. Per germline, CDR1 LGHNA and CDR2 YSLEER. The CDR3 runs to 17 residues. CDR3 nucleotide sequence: TGCGCCAGCAGCCAAAGGACTAGCGGGCGACACACAGATACGCAGTATTTT. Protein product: CASSQRTSGRHTDTQYF.

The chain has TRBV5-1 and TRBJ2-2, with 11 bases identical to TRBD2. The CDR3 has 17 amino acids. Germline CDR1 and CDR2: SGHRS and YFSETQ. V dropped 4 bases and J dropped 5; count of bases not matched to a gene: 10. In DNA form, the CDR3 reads TGCGCCAGCAGCCCGCGACTAGCGGGGTGGGAAACCGGGGAGCTGTTTTTT. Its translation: CASSPRLAGWETGELFF.

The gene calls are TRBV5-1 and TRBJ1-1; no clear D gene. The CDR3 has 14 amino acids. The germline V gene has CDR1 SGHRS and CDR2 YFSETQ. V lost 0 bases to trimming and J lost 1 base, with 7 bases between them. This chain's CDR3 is CASSLVGENTEAFF. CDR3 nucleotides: TGCGCCAGCAGCTTGGTCGGGGAGAACACTGAAGCTTTCTTT.